This T cell receptor (beta chain) was identified during a study of graft-versus-host responses after intestinal transplantation. Overall study: After anti-thymocyte globulin induction, recipients took tacrolimus and steroids for approximately three years. Study-wide results and limits: Early post-transplant HvG declines showed an association with peak circulating GvH clone levels. Graft-versus-host to host-versus-graft clonal ratios in allografts were high in patients with graft-donor T cell macrochimerism.

With regard to this clone: Its antigen remains unknown.

Profiling relied on immunoSEQ multiplex PCR, and the TCRdb table lists in-frame clones only, not all of them. The sample holds about 40,000 clones, around 90% seen once. The sequence was collected from a human patient who received an intestinal transplant, so some T cells may come from the graft donor. This specimen consisted of PBMCs, obtained approximately 320 days after intestinal transplant.

The CDR3 DNA follows: TGTGCTAGTGGTTTAGACAGGACCTACGAGCAGTACTTC. The encoded protein is CASGLDRTYEQYF. The J gene is TRBJ2-7, the V gene TRBV12-5, with a tentative D call TRBD1 (6 bases). Germline assignment: CDR1 LGHNT and CDR2 FRNRAP. V was pared by 3 bases and J by 2 bases, with 8 bases between. The CDR3 is 13 residues long.